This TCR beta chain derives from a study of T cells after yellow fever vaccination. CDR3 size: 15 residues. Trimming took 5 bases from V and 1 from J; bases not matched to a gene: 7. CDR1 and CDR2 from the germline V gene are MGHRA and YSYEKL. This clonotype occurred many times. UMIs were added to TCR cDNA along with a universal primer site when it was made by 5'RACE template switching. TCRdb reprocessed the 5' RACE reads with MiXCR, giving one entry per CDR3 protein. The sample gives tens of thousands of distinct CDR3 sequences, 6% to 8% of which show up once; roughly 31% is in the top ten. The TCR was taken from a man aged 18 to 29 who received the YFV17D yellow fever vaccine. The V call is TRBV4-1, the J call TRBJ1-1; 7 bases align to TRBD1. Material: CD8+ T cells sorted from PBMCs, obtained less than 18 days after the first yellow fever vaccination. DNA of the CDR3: TGCGCCAGCAGCGCCCGAGAGGGGGCGAACACTGAAGCTTTCTTT. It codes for CASSAREGANTEAFF.